Listed below are T cell receptor beta chains from one sample, sequenced in a study of cytomegalovirus exposure and HLA in healthy donors. The assay was immunoSEQ multiplex PCR, and TCRdb's table has in-frame clones only and misses some. The table includes around 230,000 clones, 70% to 90% detected once. Sequenced material: PBMCs. The receptors here all came from a girl aged 2 to 10 in good health and CMV-seronegative. Both conserved end residues are part of each CDR3. Fields, in order: CDR3 DNA, CDR3 protein, clone size, D gene, V gene, J gene. D genes are given only for firm matches. Only some rows state a clone size, as once, few, many or a class for expanded clones.

CDR3 DNA: TGTGCCAGCAGTTTAGGGGGACAGGGGCGAGTGAACACTGAAGCTTTCTTT
CDR3 protein: CASSLGGQGRVNTEAFF
clone size: -
D gene: TRBD1
V gene: TRBV27
J gene: TRBJ1-1

CDR3 DNA: TGTGCCAGCAGTGTGCGGGGGGCGGTCTCCTACGAGCAGTACTTC
CDR3 protein: CASSVRGAVSYEQYF
clone size: -
D gene: TRBD2
V gene: TRBV2
J gene: TRBJ2-7

CDR3 DNA: TGTTCCAGCAGCTTAGTCCGTCTAGCGGGCTCCTACGAGCAGTACTTC
CDR3 protein: CSSSLVRLAGSYEQYF
clone size: -
D gene: TRBD2
V gene: TRBV7-9
J gene: TRBJ2-7

CDR3 DNA: TGTGCCAGCAGCTTGGGACTAGCGGGAGGGCCTGCCTACGAGCAGTACTTC
CDR3 protein: CASSLGLAGGPAYEQYF
clone size: -
D gene: TRBD2
V gene: TRBV7-6
J gene: TRBJ2-7

CDR3 DNA: TGTGCCAGCTCACCAGAGACTTATCAGCCCCAGCATTTT
CDR3 protein: CASSPETYQPQHF
clone size: -
D gene: -
V gene: TRBV18
J gene: TRBJ1-5

CDR3 DNA: TGTGCCATCAGTGCTGGGAGCTCCGAGCAGTACTTC
CDR3 protein: CAISAGSSEQYF
clone size: few
D gene: -
V gene: TRBV10-3
J gene: TRBJ2-7

CDR3 DNA: TGTGCCAGCAGTTACTCTGATAGCGGGAGAATCGAGCAGTACTTC
CDR3 protein: CASSYSDSGRIEQYF
clone size: -
D gene: TRBD2
V gene: TRBV6-5
J gene: TRBJ2-7

CDR3 DNA: TGTGCCAGCAGCCCGGGACTGTCCTACGAGCAGTACTTC
CDR3 protein: CASSPGLSYEQYF
clone size: -
D gene: -
V gene: TRBV5-6
J gene: TRBJ2-7

CDR3 DNA: TGTGCCAGCAGCTCCTTAGCGGGGCATTCTTCCTACGAGCAGTACTTC
CDR3 protein: CASSSLAGHSSYEQYF
clone size: -
D gene: TRBD2
V gene: TRBV7-9
J gene: TRBJ2-7

CDR3 DNA: TGTGCCAGCAGCTTCGGACTAGCGGGAACCGGGGAGCTGTTTTTT
CDR3 protein: CASSFGLAGTGELFF
clone size: -
D gene: TRBD2
V gene: TRBV5-4
J gene: TRBJ2-2

CDR3 DNA: TGTGCCAGCAGTGGCGGGGGGGACGGCGAACCCTACGAGCAGTACTTC
CDR3 protein: CASSGGGDGEPYEQYF
clone size: few
D gene: TRBD2
V gene: TRBV25-1
J gene: TRBJ2-7

CDR3 DNA: TGTGCCAGCAGTTACGGACATCTAGGGGAGCAGTACTTC
CDR3 protein: CASSYGHLGEQYF
clone size: -
D gene: -
V gene: TRBV6-6
J gene: TRBJ2-7

CDR3 DNA: TGCGCCAGCAGCTTGGTTGCGGCCCACGAGAAGACCCAGTACTTC
CDR3 protein: CASSLVAAHEKTQYF
clone size: -
D gene: -
V gene: TRBV5-1
J gene: TRBJ2-5

CDR3 DNA: TGTGCCAGCAGTTTGATGGGACAGCCAAACAATCAGCCCCAGCATTTT
CDR3 protein: CASSLMGQPNNQPQHF
clone size: -
D gene: TRBD1
V gene: TRBV27
J gene: TRBJ1-5

CDR3 DNA: TGTGCCAGCAGTTACGAGGGGACCCAGTACTTC
CDR3 protein: CASSYEGTQYF
clone size: few
D gene: -
V gene: TRBV6-5
J gene: TRBJ2-5

CDR3 DNA: TGTGCCAGCAGTTTAGCCGGGACTAGCGGACCCTCCTACAATGAGCAGTTCTTC
CDR3 protein: CASSLAGTSGPSYNEQFF
clone size: -
D gene: TRBD2
V gene: TRBV27
J gene: TRBJ2-1

CDR3 DNA: TGTGCCAGTAGTATAGTTGGCCCAGGGGGCCCGTTATATGGCTACACCTTC
CDR3 protein: CASSIVGPGGPLYGYTF
clone size: -
D gene: TRBD1
V gene: TRBV19
J gene: TRBJ1-2